These 13 T cell receptor beta chains share one sample of origin, sequenced in a study of blood T cell repertoires in COVID-19. TCRdb keeps only in-frame clones here, not all; method: immunoSEQ multiplex PCR. Among approximately 230,000 clones, roughly 80% were seen once, and the ten largest hold about 20%. The sequencing input was peripheral blood. These receptors were obtained from a man aged 30-40 years with active or convalescent COVID-19.

This clone was recorded only once. This chain uses TRBV5-6 with TRBJ1-2, with 7 bases aligning to TRBD1. With 4 bases clipped from V and 7 bases from J, the junction kept 4 bases outside the gene matches. CDR3 length: 12 residues. Germline values: CDR1 SGHDT, CDR2 YYEEEE. The CDR3 reads CASSRQGLGYTF. The CDR3, as DNA: TGTGCCAGCAGCCGACAGGGTCTTGGCTACACCTTC.

V is TRBV6-5 and J is TRBJ1-2; tentative D call: TRBD1 (6 bases). The CDR3 spans 14 residues. Trimming removed 5 bases at V and 4 bases at J, with 14 bases between. Germline CDR1 reads MNHEY; CDR2 reads SVGAGI. The CDR3 DNA reads as TGTGCCAGCAGTCTACAGGGACGTTCCTATGGCTACACCTTC. Translating it yields CASSLQGRSYGYTF.

This rearrangement joins TRBV7-2 to TRBJ1-6, with 7 bases identical to TRBD1. CDR3 length: 14 residues. Trimming at V came to 5 bases and at J to 11 bases, leaving 9 bases not matched to a gene. Germline V gives CDR1 SGHTA, CDR2 FQGNSA. The CDR3 DNA reads TGTGCCAGCAGCCAGGACAGGTTGTATCCACCCCTCCACTTT. Its translation is CASSQDRLYPPLHF.

This clone has just one count. The rearrangement joins TRBV7-9 to TRBJ2-3; D possibly corresponds to TRBD1 (6 bases). Germline loops: CDR1 SEHNR, CDR2 FQNEAQ (reference sequence). V lost 3 bases to trimming and J lost 5 bases, with 12 bases between them. The CDR3 runs 14 residues. CDR3 protein: CASSFAGERDTQYF. CDR3 DNA: TGTGCCAGCAGCTTTGCAGGGGAGAGAGATACGCAGTATTTT.

This chain uses TRBV30 with TRBJ1-1; perhaps TRBD1 as D (5 bases). V was shortened by 4 bases and J by 5 bases, with 14 bases between the two germline ends. The CDR3 sequence is 13 residues long. Germline V gives CDR1 GTSNPN, CDR2 SVGIG (reference sequence). This CDR3 reads CAWNPGGRTEAFF. CDR3 nucleotides: TGTGCCTGGAACCCCGGGGGTAGGACTGAAGCTTTCTTT.

Only one count was recorded for this clone. V usage is TRBV4-1 and J usage is TRBJ2-7; weak D call: TRBD2 (5 bases). The CDR3 length is 13 residues. Germline V lookup: CDR1 MGHRA, CDR2 YSYEKL. Trimming removed 4 bases from V and 3 bases from J, with 10 bases in between. This CDR3 reads CASSLARDYEQYF. The DNA of the CDR3 is TGCGCCAGCAGCCTCGCACGGGACTACGAGCAGTACTTC.

V usage is TRBV28 and J usage is TRBJ2-5, with D possibly TRBD1 on 5 matching bases. The CDR3 consists of 14 residues. CDR1 MDHEN and CDR2 SYDVKM come from the germline V gene. V lost 10 bases to trimming and J lost 5 bases, with 20 bases between them. In nucleotides, the CDR3 is TGTGCCATACACGCCGGTTGGGCAGGGGAGACCCAGTACTTC. Encoded protein: CAIHAGWAGETQYF. Based on the CDR3 plus reference TRBV28 and TRBJ2-5, the full variable domain is DVKVTQSSRYLVKRTGEKVFLECVQDMDHENMFWYRQDPGLGLRLIYFSYDVKMKEKGDIPEGYSVSREKKERFSLILESASTNQTSMYLCAIHAGWAGETQYFGPGTRLLVL.

The chain links TRBV5-6 to TRBJ2-5; 7 bases map to TRBD1. In germline, CDR1 is SGHDT, CDR2 YYEEEE. The CDR3 has 13 amino acids. With V trimmed by 2 bases and J by 5 bases, 3 bases remained unmatched. CDR3 in DNA: TGTGCCAGCAGCTTCCTAGGGGGCGAGACCCAGTACTTC. The encoded protein is CASSFLGGETQYF.

The chain employs TRBV6-2 or TRBV6-3 and TRBJ2-1; D is perhaps TRBD1 (5 bases). Germline loops: CDR1 MNHEY, CDR2 SVGEGT. There are 15 residues in the CDR3. V lost 4 bases and J 3 bases, leaving 13 bases between the germline ends. The CDR3 sequence is CASSLGETLYNEQFF. DNA of the CDR3: TGTGCCAGCAGTTTAGGGGAAACCCTCTACAATGAGCAGTTCTTC.

The rearrangement uses TRBV11-3 and TRBJ2-1; 7 positions match TRBD2. J gave up 2 bases and V 5 bases, and 6 bases lay outside the gene matches. CDR3 length: 15 amino acids. Germline CDR1 and CDR2: SGHNT and YENEEA. The chain's CDR3 is CASSPRGVPYNEQFF. DNA of the CDR3: TGTGCCAGCAGCCCCCGGGGGGTCCCCTACAATGAGCAGTTCTTC.

V is TRBV3-1 (or the pseudogene TRBV3-2) and J is TRBJ2-5, with 13 positions matching TRBD2. In germline, CDR1 is LGHDT, CDR2 YNNKEL (reference sequence). This CDR3 comprises 19 residues. Trimming cost V 1 base and J 2 bases; bases outside gene matches: 10. The CDR3 reads CASSQGLPGTSGVQETQYF. In nucleotides, the CDR3 is TGTGCCAGCAGCCAAGGTCTCCCCGGGACTAGCGGGGTACAAGAGACCCAGTACTTC.

Only one count was recorded for this clone. V gene TRBV5-5 combines with J gene TRBJ2-4, with D hard to call. V lost 0 bases, J lost 1 base, and 11 bases lay in between. Germline assignment: CDR1 SGHKS and CDR2 YYEKEE (reference sequence). CDR3 size: 16 residues. CDR3 sequence reads: CASSLGWAPAKNIQYF. In DNA form, the CDR3 reads TGTGCCAGCAGCTTGGGGTGGGCGCCGGCCAAAAACATTCAGTACTTC.

J is TRBJ1-2 and V is TRBV29-1, with unresolved D. The ends were cut back, 5 bases at V and 7 bases at J, with 8 bases in the middle. Per the germline V gene, CDR1 is SQVTM and CDR2 is ANQGSEA. The CDR3 sequence is 10 residues long. The CDR3 spells CSVKGGGYTF. CDR3 in DNA: TGCAGCGTTAAAGGAGGTGGCTACACCTTC.